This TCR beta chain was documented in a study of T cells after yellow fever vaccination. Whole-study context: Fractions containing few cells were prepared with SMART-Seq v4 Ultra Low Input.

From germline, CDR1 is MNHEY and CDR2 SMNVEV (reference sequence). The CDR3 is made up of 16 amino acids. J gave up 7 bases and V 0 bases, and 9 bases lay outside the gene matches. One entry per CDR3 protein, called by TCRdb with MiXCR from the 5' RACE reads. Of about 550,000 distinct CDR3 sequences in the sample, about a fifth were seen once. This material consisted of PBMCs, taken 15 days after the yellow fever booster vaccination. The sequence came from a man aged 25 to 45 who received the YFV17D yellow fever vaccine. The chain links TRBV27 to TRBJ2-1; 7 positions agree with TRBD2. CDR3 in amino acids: CASSLSRTRVGNEQFF. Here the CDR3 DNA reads TGTGCCAGCAGTTTATCACGGACTAGGGTGGGGAATGAGCAGTTCTTC.